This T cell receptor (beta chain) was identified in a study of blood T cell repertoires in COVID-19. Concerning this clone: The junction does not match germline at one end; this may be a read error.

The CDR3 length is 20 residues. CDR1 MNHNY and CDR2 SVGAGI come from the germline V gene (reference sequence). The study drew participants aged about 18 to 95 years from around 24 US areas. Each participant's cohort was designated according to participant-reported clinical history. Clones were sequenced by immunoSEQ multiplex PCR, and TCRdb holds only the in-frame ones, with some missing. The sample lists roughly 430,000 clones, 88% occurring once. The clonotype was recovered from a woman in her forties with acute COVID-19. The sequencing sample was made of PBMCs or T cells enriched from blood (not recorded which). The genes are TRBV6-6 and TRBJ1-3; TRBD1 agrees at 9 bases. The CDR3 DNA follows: TGTGCTAGCAGCCGTCACCGGGAACAGGGGGCTCCCTTCTCTGGAAACACCATATATTTT. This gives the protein CASSRHREQGAPFSGNTIYF.